The clone carrying this TCR beta chain was seen once. Some clones are missing from TCRdb's copy, which holds only in-frame ones; the method was immunoSEQ multiplex PCR. The table records 400,000 to 450,000 clones, more than 80% of them present only once. The data belong to a study of control samples from healthy donors and cancer patients. The CDR3 totals 16 residues. The chain carries TRBV21-1 and TRBJ2-7; TRBD1, as called in the table, went unchecked against the DNA. TRBV21-1 counts as a pseudogene. This sequence was found in a man in his forties or fifties with head and neck cancer. Sequences were obtained from PBMCs. CDR3 sequence: CASSGDGDRVTYEQYF. The CDR3, as DNA: TGTGCCAGCAGCGGTGATGGGGACAGGGTGACCTACGAGCAGTACTTC.